The 19 T cell receptor beta chains reported below all come from one sample, sequenced in a study of blood T cell repertoires in COVID-19. Method: immunoSEQ multiplex PCR; TCRdb's copy keeps in-frame clones and lacks some. The table includes a few hundred thousand clones, around 83% detected once. Material: peripheral blood. The receptors come from a man aged 50-59 years with active or convalescent COVID-19.

This clone has only one observation. The chain recombines TRBV30 with TRBJ2-7; 8 nucleotides agree with TRBD2. Germline trimming cut 2 bases from V and 1 base from J; bases unmatched to any gene: 4. The CDR3 extends over 14 amino acids. Germline V gene data show CDR1 as GTSNPN and CDR2 as SVGIG (reference sequence). In DNA form, the CDR3 reads TGTGCCTGGAGTCGGGGGGGAAAGTCCTACGAGCAGTACTTC. Its translation is CAWSRGGKSYEQYF.

This sequence joins TRBV5-1 and TRBJ2-7, with 12 bases identical to TRBD1. The CDR3 loop spans 17 amino acids. From germline, CDR1 is SGHRS and CDR2 YFSETQ. V lost 3 bases to trimming and J lost 5 bases; unmatched junction nucleotides: 12. The CDR3 reads CASSSLVGTGGRHEQYF. CDR3 nucleotides: TGCGCCAGCAGCTCCTTGGTAGGGACAGGGGGCCGACACGAGCAGTACTTC.

With respect to this clone: The same CDR3 arises from other DNA sequences in this sample as well. The chain joins TRBV3-1 (or the pseudogene TRBV3-2) to TRBJ1-2; 12 bases agree with TRBD1. In germline, CDR1 is LGHDT, CDR2 YNNKEL (reference sequence). V gave up 3 bases and J gave up 4 bases; unmatched junction bases: 3. This CDR3 contains 15 residues. CDR3 amino acids: CASSQGTGGGYGYTF. The CDR3 DNA follows: TGTGCCAGCAGCCAGGGGACAGGGGGCGGCTATGGCTACACCTTC.

V gene TRBV5-1 combines with J gene TRBJ1-2, with TRBD1 as a possible D gene (5 bases). This CDR3 spans 14 amino acids. CDR1 and CDR2 (germline): SGHRS, YFSETQ. V lost 0 bases to trimming and J lost 5 bases, with 11 bases between them. CDR3 sequence (DNA): TGCGCCAGCAGCTTGGTGTCCAGGGAATATGGCTACACCTTC. Translated, it gives CASSLVSREYGYTF. The variable domain in full, completed from reference TRBV5-1 and TRBJ1-2, reads KAGVTQTPRYLIKTRGQQVTLSCSPISGHRSVSWYQQTPGQGLQFLFEYFSETQRNKGNFPGRFSGRQFSNSRSEMNVSTLELGDSALYLCASSLVSREYGYTFGSGTRLTVV.

The chain employs TRBV7-2 and TRBJ1-3, with a tentative D call TRBD1 (6 bases). The CDR3 runs to 17 residues. V was shortened by 5 bases and J by 1 base, with 18 bases between the two germline ends. In germline, CDR1 is SGHTA, CDR2 FQGNSA. The CDR3 spells CASSPHRQGWSGNTIYF. The CDR3 DNA sequence: TGTGCCAGCAGCCCCCACAGGCAGGGGTGGTCTGGAAACACCATATATTTT.

The gene calls are TRBV5-4 and TRBJ2-1; 7 bases line up with TRBD2. The V gene's germline CDR1 is SGHNT and CDR2 YYREEE (reference sequence). The CDR3 extends over 15 amino acids. V lost 2 bases to trimming and J lost 3 bases; unmatched junction nucleotides: 5. CDR3 in amino acids: CASSFPSGGYNEQFF. The CDR3 DNA follows: TGTGCCAGCAGCTTTCCTAGCGGAGGCTACAATGAGCAGTTCTTC.

The chain has TRBV19 and TRBJ2-5, with a tentative D call TRBD1 (5 bases). This CDR3 has 13 residues. Germline V gene data show CDR1 as LNHDA and CDR2 as SQIVND (reference sequence). The V end was cut by 8 bases, the J end by 0 bases, with 10 bases between. Here the CDR3 reads CASAVGHQETQYF. The CDR3 DNA sequence: TGTGCCAGTGCGGTGGGGCACCAAGAGACCCAGTACTTC.

This CDR3 reads CSVVRRNYGYTF. CDR3 bases: TGCAGCGTTGTTCGCAGGAACTATGGCTACACCTTC. The rearrangement uses TRBV29-1 and TRBJ1-2; D is uncertain. The V end was cut by 4 bases, the J end by 2 bases, with 8 bases between. The CDR3 spans 12 residues. The germline V gene has CDR1 SQVTM and CDR2 ANQGSEA.

V and J are TRBV6-5 and TRBJ1-2, with 7 positions matching TRBD1. The ends lost 6 bases at V and 2 bases at J; junction bases unmatched: 6. Germline assignment: CDR1 MNHEY and CDR2 SVGAGI. The CDR3 extends over 14 amino acids. The CDR3 nucleotides are TGTGCCAGCAGGGTACAGGGGATGAACTATGGCTACACCTTC. This sequence encodes CASRVQGMNYGYTF.

The DNA for the CDR3 is TGTGCCTGGACCCCGGGACAGGGTGTCTATGGCTACACCTTC. It translates to CAWTPGQGVYGYTF. This rearrangement joins TRBV30 to TRBJ1-2, with 9 nucleotides matching TRBD1. The V gene's germline CDR1 is GTSNPN and CDR2 SVGIG (reference sequence). This CDR3 region has 14 residues. Trimming cost V 4 bases and J 4 bases; bases outside gene matches: 7.

The V call is TRBV19, the J call TRBJ1-2; tentatively, D is TRBD1 (6 bases). Per the germline V gene, CDR1 is LNHDA and CDR2 is SQIVND (reference sequence). Trimming left V 1 base short and J 5 bases short, with 14 bases between. The CDR3 is made up of 15 amino acids. DNA for the CDR3: TGTGCCAGTAGTATAGCTGAGGCAGGGGCATATGGCTACACCTTC. It translates to CASSIAEAGAYGYTF. Drawing the rest from reference TRBV19 and TRBJ1-2, the complete variable domain is DGGITQSPKYLFRKEGQNVTLSCEQNLNHDAMYWYRQDPGQGLRLIYYSQIVNDFQKGDIAEGYSVSREKKESFPLTVTSAQKNPTAFYLCASSIAEAGAYGYTFGSGTRLTVV.

This clone was observed a few times. This chain connects TRBV29-1 to TRBJ1-1; 9 bases match TRBD1. Germline V gene sequence: CDR1 SQVTM, CDR2 ANQGSEA. Unmatched junction bases numbered 7, after V lost 6 bases and J lost 2 bases. CDR3 size: 14 residues. The CDR3 is CSVKGTGINTEAFF. The CDR3 DNA reads TGCAGCGTAAAAGGGACAGGGATTAACACTGAAGCTTTCTTT.

The chain has TRBV6-4 and TRBJ2-2, with D maybe TRBD1 (6 bases). CDR1 is MRHNA and CDR2 is SNTAGT in the germline V gene. Trimming shortened V by 7 bases and J by 4 bases, and 16 bases separated the two germline ends. This CDR3 region has 15 residues. DNA for the CDR3: TGTGCCAGCAAGCAAGGGGGTGGCCCCACCGGGGAGCTGTTTTTT. Encoded protein: CASKQGGGPTGELFF.

The chain employs TRBV18 and TRBJ2-1; TRBD2 matches at 11 bases. This CDR3 comprises 14 residues. Germline CDR1 KGHSH, CDR2 LQKENI. J was trimmed by 6 bases and V by 6 bases; bases with no gene match: 4. The CDR3 DNA sequence: TGTGCCAGCTCCTCCGGGACTAGCGGCAATGAGCAGTTCTTC. Its protein is CASSSGTSGNEQFF. The variable domain in full, with the rest retrieved from reference TRBV18 and TRBJ2-1, is NAGVMQNPRHLVRRRGQEARLRCSPMKGHSHVYWYRQLPEEGLKFMVYLQKENIIDESGMPKERFSAEFPKEGPSILRIQQVVRGDSAAYFCASSSGTSGNEQFFGPGTRLTVL.

V gene TRBV4-1 combines with J gene TRBJ2-3, with 10 bases fitting TRBD2. Trimming removed 0 bases from V and 3 bases from J; junction bases left unmatched: 9. The CDR3 is 18 residues long. Germline V lookup: CDR1 MGHRA, CDR2 YSYEKL. The CDR3 DNA is TGCGCCAGCAGCCAAGACTCCATTACTAGCGGGACAACAGATACGCAGTATTTT. Its translation: CASSQDSITSGTTDTQYF.

In its sample, this clone was seen a few times. The gene calls are TRBV7-2 and TRBJ2-6, with D maybe TRBD1 (6 bases). CDR3 size: 16 residues. The germline V and J ends were trimmed by 5 bases and 1 base, with 12 bases remaining between them. Germline V gene lookup returns CDR1 SGHTA and CDR2 FQGNSA. The CDR3 bases are TGTGCCAGCAGCCCCCATGGGACATCTGGGGCCAACGTCCTGACTTTC. This gives the protein CASSPHGTSGANVLTF.

The V and J genes are TRBV2 and TRBJ2-1, with 11 bases lining up with TRBD1. The germline CDR1 and CDR2 sequences are SNHLY and FYNNEI. The CDR3 contains 13 residues. V shed 6 bases and J 7 bases; nucleotides not matched to a gene: 2. CDR3 loop: CASSGTGGNEQFF. CDR3 coding DNA: TGTGCCAGCAGCGGGACAGGGGGTAATGAGCAGTTCTTC. Drawing the rest from reference TRBV2 and TRBJ2-1, the complete variable domain is EPEVTQTPSHQVTQMGQEVILRCVPISNHLYFYWYRQILGQKVEFLVSFYNNEISEKSEIFDDQFSVERPDGSNFTLKIRSTKLEDSAMYFCASSGTGGNEQFFGPGTRLTVL.

The chain couples TRBV27 to TRBJ2-1; possible D gene TRBD2, 7 bases. Trimming cost V 2 bases and J 7 bases, with 15 bases left between them. The CDR3 is made up of 15 amino acids. In germline, CDR1 is MNHEY, CDR2 SMNVEV (reference sequence). Here the CDR3 reads CASSLKRGGGNEQFF. DNA for the CDR3: TGTGCCAGCAGTTTAAAGAGGGGAGGGGGAAATGAGCAGTTCTTC.

The chain has TRBV6-5 and TRBJ1-2, with 12 bases fitting TRBD1. The germline CDR1 and CDR2 sequences are MNHEY and SVGAGI. This CDR3 is built from 15 residues. V trimming: 6 bases; J trimming: 2 bases; junction bases outside the gene matches: 4. DNA of the CDR3: TGTGCCAGCAGACCGGGACAGGGGGCGAACTATGGCTACACCTTC. Translating gives CASRPGQGANYGYTF.